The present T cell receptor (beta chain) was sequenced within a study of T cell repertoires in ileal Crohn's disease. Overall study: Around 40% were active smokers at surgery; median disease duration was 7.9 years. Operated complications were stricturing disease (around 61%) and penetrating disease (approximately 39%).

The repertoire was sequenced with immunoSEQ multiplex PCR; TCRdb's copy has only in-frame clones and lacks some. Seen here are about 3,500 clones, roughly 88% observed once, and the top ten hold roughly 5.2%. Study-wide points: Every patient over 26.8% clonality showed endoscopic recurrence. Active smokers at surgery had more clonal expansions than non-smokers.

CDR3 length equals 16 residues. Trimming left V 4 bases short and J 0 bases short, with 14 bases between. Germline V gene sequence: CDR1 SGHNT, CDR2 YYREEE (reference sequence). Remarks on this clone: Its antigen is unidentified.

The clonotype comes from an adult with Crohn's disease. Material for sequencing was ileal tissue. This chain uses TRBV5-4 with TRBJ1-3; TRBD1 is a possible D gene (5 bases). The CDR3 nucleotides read TGTGCCAGCAGCACGCAGGGTTCAATCTCTGGAAACACCATATATTTT. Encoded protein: CASSTQGSISGNTIYF.